The clone carrying this TCR beta chain turned up a few times. Antigen: not known. At the DNA level, this CDR3 is encoded by other sequences in the same sample as well. This sample is drawn from a study of cytomegalovirus exposure and HLA in healthy donors. Study findings and constraints: The records held CMV serostatus as the only immune exposure information. An analysis that was carried out later associated 16,000 or so TCR beta sequences with HLA alleles at 0.05 false discovery rate.

The primer mix had 60 Vbeta and 13 Jbeta primers. Original methodology: Some 11 million shared chains were among the about 80 million unique TCR beta chains that a later analysis counted. Repertoires were generated with immunoSEQ multiplex PCR, while TCRdb's copy carries only in-frame clones and drops some. V, J and clone size are those of that table, while D and trimming were read from the DNA. The table includes approximately 52,000 clones, 65% to 80% detected once. Germline assignment: CDR1 SGHRS and CDR2 YFSETQ. Between the trimmed V and J ends, which lost 0 bases and 6 bases, there was a span of 5 bases. The CDR3 spans 12 residues.

The specimen sequenced was PBMCs. This clonotype originated in a female donor in good health and CMV-seronegative. The gene calls are TRBV5-1 and TRBJ2-3; D is uncertain. The CDR3 protein is CASSLAVDTQYF. The CDR3 region has the DNA TGCGCCAGCAGCTTGGCAGTTGATACGCAGTATTTT. The complete variable domain, with remaining parts taken from reference TRBV5-1 and TRBJ2-3, reads KAGVTQTPRYLIKTRGQQVTLSCSPISGHRSVSWYQQTPGQGLQFLFEYFSETQRNKGNFPGRFSGRQFSNSRSEMNVSTLELGDSALYLCASSLAVDTQYFGPGTRLTVL.